Listed below are T cell receptor beta chains from one sample, sequenced in a study of T-cell memory formation after mild COVID-19. TCRdb recomputed calls from the 5' RACE reads with MiXCR, one row per CDR3 protein. The sample shows 200,000 to 300,000 distinct CDR3 sequences, roughly 10% of them seen only once. The sequencing sample was made of PBMCs or a T cell subset sorted from them (not recorded which). These receptors were collected from a man aged 18 to 30 who had mild COVID-19 (a few samples of this study predate the infection). Cell type and time point are not known. Both conserved end residues are part of each CDR3. The order of the fields is D gene, J gene, clone size, V gene, CDR3 protein, CDR3 DNA. The D gene is left open where the match is weak. Clone sizes are given selectively: once, few, many, or a class where the clone is expanded.

>TRBD2|TRBJ2-3|.|TRBV24-1
CATSDRWVTGGRPDTQYF
TGTGCCACCAGTGATCGGTGGGTGACGGGGGGGCGGCCAGATACGCAGTATTTT
>TRBD2|TRBJ2-1|many|TRBV4-2
CASSQDTSGSYNEQFF
TGTGCCAGCAGCCAAGATACTAGCGGGTCCTACAATGAGCAGTTCTTC
>TRBD1|TRBJ2-5|.|TRBV7-2
CASSLVPPGGGQETQYF
TGTGCCAGCAGCTTAGTCCCCCCAGGGGGCGGACAAGAGACCCAGTACTTC
>.|TRBJ1-1|.|TRBV6-1
CASNPSENTEAFF
TGTGCCAGTAATCCTTCGGAGAACACTGAAGCTTTCTTT
>.|TRBJ2-3|.|TRBV24-1
CATSLGRTYTDTQYF
TGTGCCACCAGTTTAGGCAGGACCTACACAGATACGCAGTATTTT
>.|TRBJ2-2|.|TRBV5-1
CASSLTGLNTGELFF
TGCGCCAGCAGCTTGACGGGACTGAACACCGGGGAGCTGTTTTTT
>.|TRBJ2-7|many|TRBV12-3/TRBV12-4
CASDPSGGVHEQYF
TGTGCCAGCGACCCCTCTGGCGGGGTCCACGAGCAGTACTTC
>.|TRBJ2-5|few|TRBV20-1
CSARDLFDSQETQYF
TGCAGTGCTAGAGACCTTTTCGACAGCCAAGAGACCCAGTACTTC
>TRBD1|TRBJ2-1|few|TRBV7-9
CASSSPRGTGGDEQFF
TGTGCCAGCAGCTCCCCCCGCGGGACAGGGGGGGATGAGCAGTTCTTC
>.|TRBJ1-5|.|TRBV6-5
CASSYNGNQPQHF
TGTGCCAGCAGTTACAACGGCAATCAGCCCCAGCATTTT
>.|TRBJ2-1|many|TRBV6-2/TRBV6-3
CASSFVPSNEQFF
TGTGCCAGCAGCTTCGTGCCCTCTAATGAGCAGTTCTTC
>.|TRBJ1-1|many|TRBV4-1
CASSQDRRTEAFF
TGCGCCAGCAGCCAAGATCGTCGGACTGAAGCTTTCTTT
>.|TRBJ2-1|few|TRBV5-1
CASSLDGGRSYNEQFF
TGCGCCAGCAGCTTGGATGGGGGGCGATCCTACAATGAGCAGTTCTTC
>.|TRBJ1-2|few|TRBV12-3/TRBV12-4
CASNQRNYGYTF
TGTGCCAGCAACCAGCGTAACTATGGCTACACCTTC
>.|TRBJ1-2|many|TRBV5-6
CASSLPDYHGYTF
TGTGCCAGCAGCTTGCCAGATTATCATGGCTACACCTTC
>.|TRBJ2-3|few|TRBV20-1
CSALTQFLVNTQYF
TGCAGTGCACTGACACAGTTTCTTGTGAATACGCAGTATTTT
>.|TRBJ2-7|few|TRBV3-1
CASSQRSSPEQYF
TGTGCCAGCAGCCAAAGGTCCAGCCCCGAGCAGTACTTC
>TRBD1|TRBJ1-5|few|TRBV3-1
CASSQYAGGDQPQHF
TGTGCCAGCAGCCAATACGCAGGGGGCGATCAGCCCCAGCATTTT
>.|TRBJ1-1|.|TRBV2
CASSVEGWNTEAFF
TGTGCCAGCAGTGTGGAGGGTTGGAACACTGAAGCTTTCTTT
>.|TRBJ1-5|many|TRBV7-9
CASSSPRGVLSNQPQHF
TGTGCCAGCAGCTCTCCGAGAGGCGTCCTTAGCAATCAGCCCCAGCATTTT
>.|TRBJ2-2|.|TRBV5-1
CASSLVEANTGELFF
TGCGCCAGCAGCTTGGTTGAAGCGAACACCGGGGAGCTGTTTTTT
>.|TRBJ2-1|few|TRBV2
CASRAFNEQFF
TGTGCCAGCAGAGCATTCAATGAGCAGTTCTTC
>.|TRBJ1-2|few|TRBV3-1
CASSHSTAIYSYTF
TGTGCCAGCAGCCATTCGACAGCCATATACAGCTACACCTTC
>.|TRBJ2-1|few|TRBV27
CASKTHPRRGEQFF
TGTGCCAGCAAAACCCACCCTAGGAGGGGTGAGCAGTTCTTC
>.|TRBJ2-7|few|TRBV18
CASSPYGRDGGYEQYF
TGTGCCAGCTCACCATACGGACGGGACGGAGGATACGAGCAGTACTTC
>.|TRBJ1-4|few|TRBV11-2
CASSSLRGKSEKLFF
TGTGCCAGCAGCTCCCTACGGGGGAAGAGTGAAAAACTGTTTTTT
>.|TRBJ1-1|.|TRBV29-1
CSARTVIMNTEAFF
TGCAGCGCCCGGACAGTCATCATGAACACTGAAGCTTTCTTT